The 2 T cell receptor beta chains below come from one sample, sequenced in a study of cytomegalovirus exposure and HLA in healthy donors. Use of 60 Vbeta and 13 Jbeta primers characterized the PCR. This table comes from immunoSEQ multiplex PCR, and its TCRdb copy is limited to in-frame clones, with some not included. The sample carries some 100,000 clones, roughly 80% recorded once. Material: PBMCs. These TCRs come from a girl aged 2-10 years in good health and CMV-seropositive.

This clone was seen a handful of times. J is TRBJ2-1 and V is TRBV5-6, with 9 nucleotides matching TRBD2. Looked up from germline, CDR1 is SGHDT and CDR2 is YYEEEE. Trimming took 0 bases from V and 4 from J; bases not matched to a gene: 8. The CDR3 runs to 17 residues. This CDR3 reads CASSLVRRLAVYNEQFF. The CDR3 DNA is TGTGCCAGCAGCTTGGTGCGCCGACTAGCGGTGTACAATGAGCAGTTCTTC.

This chain joins TRBV5-6 and TRBJ1-1; no firm D call. The germline CDR1 and CDR2 sequences are SGHDT and YYEEEE. The CDR3 has 15 residues. Between the trimmed V and J ends, which lost 0 bases and 0 bases, there was a span of 9 bases. CDR3 loop: CASSLGRLVNTEAFF. The CDR3 nucleotides are TGTGCCAGCAGCTTGGGGAGGCTGGTGAACACTGAAGCTTTCTTT.